This T cell receptor beta chain was identified in a study of blood T cell repertoires in COVID-19. Whole-study context: Sample material is recorded as cDNA or gDNA derived from T cells, B-cell-depleted T cells, or PBMCs.

V shed 5 bases and J 7 bases; nucleotides not matched to a gene: 7. The CDR3 length is 15 residues. CDR1 and CDR2 from the germline V gene are KGHSH and LQKENI. Method: immunoSEQ multiplex PCR; TCRdb's copy keeps in-frame clones and lacks some. Here the sample spans 150,000 to 200,000 clones, 75% to 85% being singletons. Recovered status in Cohort 3 required two negative PCRs, clearance, or symptom resolution. This clone was counted only a few times. The chain employs TRBV18 and TRBJ2-2; 10 bases fit TRBD1. The sample comprised PBMCs or T cells enriched from blood (not recorded which). This TCR derives from a middle-aged man who had recovered from COVID-19. The CDR3 DNA is TGTGCCAGCTCAACGACAGGGGGCGCCGGCGGGGAGCTGTTTTTT. It translates to CASSTTGGAGGELFF. Full variable domain (rest looked up from reference TRBV18 and TRBJ2-2): NAGVMQNPRHLVRRRGQEARLRCSPMKGHSHVYWYRQLPEEGLKFMVYLQKENIIDESGMPKERFSAEFPKEGPSILRIQQVVRGDSAAYFCASSTTGGAGGELFFGEGSRLTVL.